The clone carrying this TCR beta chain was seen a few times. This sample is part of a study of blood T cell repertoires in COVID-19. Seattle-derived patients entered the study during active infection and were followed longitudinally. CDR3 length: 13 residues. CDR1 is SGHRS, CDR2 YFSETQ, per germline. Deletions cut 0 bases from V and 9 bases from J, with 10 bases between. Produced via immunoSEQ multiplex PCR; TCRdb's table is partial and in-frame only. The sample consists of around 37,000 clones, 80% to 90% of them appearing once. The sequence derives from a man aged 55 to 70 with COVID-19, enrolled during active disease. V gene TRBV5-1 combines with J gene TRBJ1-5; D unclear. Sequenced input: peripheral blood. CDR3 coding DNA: TGCGCCAGCAGCTTGGAGGTGGGCCGGCCCCAGCATTTT. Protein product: CASSLEVGRPQHF.